This TCR beta chain was obtained from a study of post-analysis software for immune sequencing data. Study context: Multiple sclerosis in the patients followed relapsing-remitting, secondary progressive and progressive-relapsing courses. Study-wide results and caveats: About 5 TRBV segments appeared more often in patients than in controls, and TRBV5-6, TRBV5-1 and TRBV20-1 were among these. A significant reduction in normalized Chao1 diversity was observed in multiple sclerosis patients versus controls. When the samples were clustered directly with F measure, those that had been prepared in the same batch showed strong co-clustering.

This clonotype was seen repeatedly, ten times or more. Its target is unknown. The library was made from cDNA and included unique molecular identifiers. Out of 1 to 10 million T cells, about 510,000 cDNA molecules were generated. TCRdb re-called the PCR reads with MiXCR, one entry per CDR3 protein. Of about 170,000 distinct CDR3 sequences listed, 30% were seen once; the top ten hold around 1.5%. From germline, CDR1 is SGHTA and CDR2 FQGTGA. Deletions cut 6 bases from V and 7 bases from J, with 10 bases between. The CDR3 spans 12 residues. The receptor was isolated from a girl aged 5-17 years with multiple sclerosis. The chain employs TRBV7-3 and TRBJ2-1, with D perhaps matching TRBD1 or TRBD2 (5 bases each). The sequencing input was blood. The CDR3 region has the DNA TGTGCCAGCAGGGGACCTAAAAATGAGCAGTTCTTC. It encodes CASRGPKNEQFF.